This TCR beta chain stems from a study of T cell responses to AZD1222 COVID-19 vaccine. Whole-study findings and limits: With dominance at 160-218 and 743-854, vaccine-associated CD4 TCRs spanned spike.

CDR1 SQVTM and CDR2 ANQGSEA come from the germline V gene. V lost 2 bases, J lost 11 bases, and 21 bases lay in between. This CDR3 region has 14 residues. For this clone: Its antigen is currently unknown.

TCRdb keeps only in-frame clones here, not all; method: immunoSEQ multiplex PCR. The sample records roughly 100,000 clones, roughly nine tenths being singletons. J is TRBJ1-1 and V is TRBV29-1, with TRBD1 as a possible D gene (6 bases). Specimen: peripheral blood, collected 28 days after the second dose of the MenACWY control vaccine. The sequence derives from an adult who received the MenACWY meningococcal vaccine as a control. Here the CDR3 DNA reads TGCAGCGTTGAATTGGGGGCGAATGGACCGGGGGCTTTCTTT. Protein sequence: CSVELGANGPGAFF.